Listed here are 27 T cell receptor beta chains from one sample, sequenced in a study of blood T cells in healthy people across ages. It was with a sample-barcoded 5' primer and a J-beta primer mix that a second PCR of roughly 7 to 12 cycles was run. TCRdb called the 5' RACE reads again in MiXCR, with one record for every CDR3 protein. Among approximately 1,000,000 distinct CDR3 sequences, under 45% were seen once, and the ten largest hold 18%. Sequences were obtained from blood. These receptors were taken from a woman in her sixties in good health.

This clonotype was counted a few times. The chain joins TRBV5-1 to TRBJ1-1, with 8 bases identical to TRBD1. The J segment lost 5 bases and the V segment lost 4 bases, leaving 4 bases of the junction unmatched. The germline V gene encodes CDR1 SGHRS and CDR2 YFSETQ. The CDR3 totals 13 residues. The CDR3 is CASSRTGLTEAFF. CDR3 in DNA: TGCGCCAGCAGCAGGACAGGGCTGACTGAAGCTTTCTTT.

V usage is TRBV20-1 and J usage is TRBJ2-3; maybe TRBD1 (5 bases). The CDR3 length is 14 residues. Trimming took off 8 bases at V and 5 bases at J, with 20 bases between the two ends. Germline assignment: CDR1 DFQATT and CDR2 SNEGSKA (reference sequence). CDR3 bases: TGCAGTCTTGACCACGGAGTCCAGGGAGATACGCAGTATTTT. Translated, it gives CSLDHGVQGDTQYF.

The chain recombines TRBV10-3 with TRBJ1-6, with D possibly matching TRBD1 (5 bases). V gave up 2 bases and J gave up 7 bases, with 21 bases separating them. The CDR3 has 18 residues. Germline V CDR1 and CDR2: ENHRY, SYGVKD. CDR3 amino acids: CAISEVKSGGPRNSPLHF. The CDR3 coding sequence is TGTGCCATCAGTGAGGTGAAATCGGGGGGACCTAGAAATTCACCCCTCCACTTT.

This clonotype came up many times. The chain recombines TRBV12-3 or TRBV12-4 with TRBJ2-3; D might be TRBD2 (6 bases). The CDR3 sequence is 15 residues long. The V end was cut by 5 bases, the J end by 6 bases, with 18 bases between. This chain's CDR3 is CASSPTGALFDTQYF. The CDR3 coding sequence is TGTGCCAGCAGTCCTACGGGAGCGTTATTTGATACGCAGTATTTT.

This clonotype was observed at least ten times. The chain has TRBV9 and TRBJ2-1, with TRBD1 matching over 8 bases. Germline V gene sequence: CDR1 SGDLS, CDR2 YYNGEE. After removal of 0 bases from V and 4 bases from J, the junction contained 3 bases not matched to a gene. This CDR3 contains 15 residues. The CDR3 loop is CASSVEGQAYNEQFF. The DNA for the CDR3 is TGTGCCAGCAGCGTAGAGGGACAGGCTTACAATGAGCAGTTCTTC.

This clonotype was recorded a few times. V usage is TRBV30 and J usage is TRBJ2-1; D may be TRBD2 (6 bases). This CDR3 is built from 13 residues. V lost 3 bases to trimming and J lost 8 bases, with 14 bases between them. Germline-derived CDR1 and CDR2 are GTSNPN and SVGIG (reference sequence). For the CDR3, the DNA is TGTGCCTGGAGCAGACTAGGGGTTTATGAGCAGTTCTTC. This codes for CAWSRLGVYEQFF.

The chain combines TRBV20-1 with TRBJ2-7; weak D call: TRBD2 (6 bases). Germline V gene data show CDR1 as DFQATT and CDR2 as SNEGSKA (reference sequence). The CDR3 is 14 residues long. Trimming removed 6 bases at V and 2 bases at J, with 17 bases between. The CDR3 region is CSATREASPYEQYF. As DNA, the CDR3 is TGCAGTGCCACGAGGGAGGCCTCGCCCTACGAGCAGTACTTC.

This clonotype was counted once. V and J are TRBV27 and TRBJ1-3, with 7 bases matching TRBD1. CDR3 length: 14 amino acids. Germline-derived CDR1 and CDR2 are MNHEY and SMNVEV (reference sequence). The junction had 8 bases not matched to a gene; V was cut back by 7 bases and J by 5 bases. The CDR3 nucleotides read TGTGCCAGCAAGTCCGGGACAGTGAGAAACACCATATATTTT. Amino acid sequence: CASKSGTVRNTIYF.

The chain joins TRBV5-6 to TRBJ1-4; TRBD1 might be the D (5 bases). This CDR3 contains 14 residues. Between the trimmed V and J ends, which lost 0 bases and 14 bases, there was a span of 17 bases. Germline CDR1 SGHDT, CDR2 YYEEEE. This chain's CDR3 is CASSLEPGSERLFF. The CDR3 region has the DNA TGTGCCAGCAGCTTGGAGCCAGGGAGCGAAAGGCTGTTTTTT.

The chain carries TRBV29-1 and TRBJ1-2; 10 nucleotides line up with TRBD1. The CDR3 runs 14 residues. Germline CDR1 SQVTM, CDR2 ANQGSEA. Trimming at V came to 5 bases and at J to 4 bases, leaving 7 bases not matched to a gene. CDR3 loop: CSVTGTGVAYGYTF. Here the CDR3 DNA reads TGCAGCGTTACCGGGACAGGGGTGGCCTATGGCTACACCTTC.

The V call is TRBV7-2, the J call TRBJ2-1; D call uncertain. Trimming removed 1 base from V and 12 bases from J, with 7 bases in between. The CDR3 has 11 residues. Germline loops: CDR1 SGHTA, CDR2 FQGNSA. This CDR3 reads CASSLVQVQFF. For the CDR3, the DNA is TGTGCCAGCAGCTTAGTTCAGGTGCAGTTCTTC.

The sample holds one count of this clonotype. This chain links TRBV9 with TRBJ1-6; D uncertain. V was trimmed by 2 bases and J by 5 bases, leaving 8 bases between them. The CDR3 is made up of 14 amino acids. Germline V gene data show CDR1 as SGDLS and CDR2 as YYNGEE. The CDR3, as DNA: TGTGCCAGCAGCGTGAGGTCTAATAATTCACCCCTCCACTTT. Its translation: CASSVRSNNSPLHF.

The V call is TRBV20-1, the J call TRBJ2-5, with D perhaps being TRBD1 or TRBD2 (5 bases each). This CDR3 spans 12 amino acids. The V end was cut by 6 bases, the J end by 3 bases, with 11 bases between. In germline, CDR1 is DFQATT, CDR2 SNEGSKA (reference sequence). The CDR3 loop is CSAERGEETQYF. For the CDR3, the DNA is TGCAGTGCCGAGAGAGGGGAAGAGACCCAGTACTTC.

This clonotype was recorded once. Here the CDR3 reads CASSFRQFGTDTQYF. CDR3 DNA: TGTGCCAGCAGCTTTAGACAGTTTGGGACAGATACGCAGTATTTT. This sequence joins TRBV7-2 and TRBJ2-3, with D possibly being TRBD1 (5 bases). Trimming stripped 3 bases from V and 3 bases from J, with 13 bases between. Germline V gene lookup returns CDR1 SGHTA and CDR2 FQGNSA. The CDR3 consists of 15 residues.

The V and J genes are TRBV20-1 and TRBJ2-5; perhaps TRBD2 as D (8 bases). The CDR3 length is 15 residues. Germline V gene lookup returns CDR1 DFQATT and CDR2 SNEGSKA (reference sequence). Trimming removed 6 bases at V and 1 base at J, with 18 bases between. CDR3 amino acids: CSAEGASGFQETQYF. CDR3 DNA: TGCAGTGCCGAGGGGGCTAGCGGGTTCCAAGAGACCCAGTACTTC.

The chain joins TRBV4-2 to TRBJ1-5; D is ambiguous. Trimming removed 4 bases at V and 3 bases at J, with 16 bases between. The CDR3 spans 16 residues. Looked up from germline, CDR1 is LGHNA and CDR2 is YNFKEQ. CDR3 sequence (DNA): TGTGCCAGCAGCCCCAATTCCGGGCCCTTCAATCAGCCCCAGCATTTT. Encoded protein: CASSPNSGPFNQPQHF.

This clonotype was observed a single time. One junction end disagrees with the germline gene, perhaps due to a read error. The chain combines TRBV3-1 with TRBJ2-1, with D perhaps matching TRBD2 (6 bases). Germline loops: CDR1 LGHDT, CDR2 YNNKEL (reference sequence). The CDR3 totals 15 residues. CDR3 sequence reads: CASSHPGVLYKEQFF. In DNA, the CDR3 is TGTGCCAGCAGCCACCCGGGGGTATTATACAAGGAGCAGTTCTTC.

With respect to this clonotype: An end of the junction differs from the germline gene, which may be a read error. This chain uses TRBV29-1 with TRBJ2-1; no clear D. The germline CDR1 and CDR2 sequences are SQVTM and ANQGSEA. This CDR3 contains 18 residues. For the CDR3, the DNA is TGCAGCGTTGAAGAATTTGGGCTTTCCCTAAGCTCCTACAATGGGCAGTTCTTC. Translation gives CSVEEFGLSLSSYNGQFF.

This clonotype was found once. The chain carries TRBV5-1 and TRBJ2-1; a possible D gene is TRBD1 (6 bases). The germline V gene has CDR1 SGHRS and CDR2 YFSETQ. V lost 3 bases to trimming and J lost 6 bases, with 10 bases between them. The CDR3 consists of 13 residues. For the CDR3, the DNA is TGCGCCAGCAGCTCGGACAGCGGCAATGAGCAGTTCTTC. Amino acid sequence: CASSSDSGNEQFF.

In DNA, the CDR3 is TGTGCCTGGAGTGTACTAGCGGGAAAAAAGCAGTACTTC. This sequence encodes CAWSVLAGKKQYF. The rearrangement links TRBV30 to TRBJ2-7; TRBD2 agrees at 10 bases. J was trimmed by 8 bases and V by 0 bases; bases with no gene match: 4. CDR3 length: 13 residues. Looked up from germline, CDR1 is GTSNPN and CDR2 is SVGIG (reference sequence).

The chain has TRBV5-6 and TRBJ2-5, with D uncertain. The V end was cut by 4 bases, the J end by 1 base, with 8 bases between. Germline lookup yields CDR1 SGHDT and CDR2 YYEEEE. CDR3 length: 13 amino acids. The CDR3 reads CASSPPAQETQYF. The CDR3 coding sequence is TGTGCCAGCAGCCCACCGGCCCAAGAGACCCAGTACTTC.

This clonotype has just a few counts. Mismatch with germline at one junction end may stem from a read error. CDR3 sequence reads: CSAREIGLAGGRGTDTQYF. The DNA of the CDR3 is TGCAGTGCCAGAGAAATTGGACTAGCGGGAGGGAGGGGCACAGATACGCAGTATTTT. This rearrangement joins TRBV20-1 to TRBJ2-3; 15 bases line up with TRBD2. CDR3 size: 19 residues. Germline V lookup: CDR1 DFQATT, CDR2 SNEGSKA (reference sequence).

This clonotype showed up just a few times. The chain is built from TRBV7-9 and TRBJ1-6; 11 bases fit TRBD1. With V trimmed by 4 bases and J by 8 bases, 4 bases remained unmatched. CDR3 length: 15 residues. The V gene's germline CDR1 is SEHNR and CDR2 FQNEAQ (reference sequence). CDR3 loop: CASSSTDRGHSPLHF. The CDR3, as DNA: TGTGCCAGCAGCTCGACGGACAGGGGGCATTCACCCCTCCACTTT.

This clonotype was seen a single time. The germline gene is not matched at one end of the junction; a read error may be the cause. J is TRBJ2-1 and V is TRBV5-1; TRBD1 is a possible D gene (7 bases). Germline V gene lookup returns CDR1 SGHRS and CDR2 YFSETQ. This CDR3 has 16 residues. CDR3 nucleotide sequence: TGCACCAGCAGCCCGTCCGCGGGACAGCCCTACAATGAGCAGTTCTTC. Protein product: CTSSPSAGQPYNEQFF.

To note about this clonotype: A clone one base away is much larger, so this may be a read error. The rearrangement links TRBV20-1 to TRBJ2-5, with D possibly TRBD1 on 6 matching bases. The DNA end lines up better with TRBJ2-7; the J call may be wrong. Germline assignment: CDR1 DFQATT and CDR2 SNEGSKA (reference sequence). The CDR3 has 12 residues. The CDR3 is CSVCQGNYEQYF. In DNA form, the CDR3 reads TGCAGTGTATGTCAGGGGAACTACGAGCAGTACTTC.

V and J are TRBV21-1 and TRBJ2-7; TRBD2 is the table's D call, not checked against the DNA. TRBV21-1 constitutes a pseudogene. There are 18 residues in the CDR3. The CDR3 is CASSGPALLAGCTYEQYF. CDR3 DNA sequence: TGTGCCAGCAGCGGCCCCGCTTTACTAGCGGGGTGCACCTACGAGCAGTACTTC.

The chain combines TRBV12-3 or TRBV12-4 with TRBJ2-1, with D possibly matching TRBD1 (6 bases). The CDR3 contains 16 residues. The V and J ends lost 6 bases and 4 bases respectively, with 19 bases between them. The CDR3 sequence is CASRQGPDGAYNEQFF. The CDR3 nucleotides are TGTGCCAGCAGGCAGGGGCCCGACGGGGCTTACAATGAGCAGTTCTTC.